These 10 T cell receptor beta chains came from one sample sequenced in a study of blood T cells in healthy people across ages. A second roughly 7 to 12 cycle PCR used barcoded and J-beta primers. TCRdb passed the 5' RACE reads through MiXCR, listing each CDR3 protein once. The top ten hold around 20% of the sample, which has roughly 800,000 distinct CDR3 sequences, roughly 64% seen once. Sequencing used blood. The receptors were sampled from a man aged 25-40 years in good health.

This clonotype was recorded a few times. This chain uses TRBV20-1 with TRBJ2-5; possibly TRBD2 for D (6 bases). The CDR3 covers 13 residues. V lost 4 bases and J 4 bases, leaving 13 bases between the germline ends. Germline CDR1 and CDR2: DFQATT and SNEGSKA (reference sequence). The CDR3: CSAITAGRETQYF. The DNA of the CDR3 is TGCAGTGCTATAACAGCGGGCCGAGAGACCCAGTACTTC.

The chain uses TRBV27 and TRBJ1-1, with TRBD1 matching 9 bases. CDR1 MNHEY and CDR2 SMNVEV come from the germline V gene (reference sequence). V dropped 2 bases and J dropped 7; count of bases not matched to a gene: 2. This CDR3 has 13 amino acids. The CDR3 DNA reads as TGTGCCAGCAGTTTACTGGGACAGGGTGAAGCTTTCTTT. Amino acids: CASSLLGQGEAFF.

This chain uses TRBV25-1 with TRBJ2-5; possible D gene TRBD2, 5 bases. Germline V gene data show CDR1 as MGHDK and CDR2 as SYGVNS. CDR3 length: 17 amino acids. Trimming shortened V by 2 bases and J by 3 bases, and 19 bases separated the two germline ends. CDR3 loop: CASSEGSWVTREETQYF. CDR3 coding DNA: TGTGCCAGCAGTGAAGGGTCTTGGGTGACGCGGGAAGAGACCCAGTACTTC.

The CDR3 here is CASSELGGQGLAETQFF. The DNA for the CDR3 is TGTGCCAGCAGTGAATTAGGAGGACAGGGGTTGGCAGAGACCCAGTTCTTC. The chain has TRBV6-1 and TRBJ2-1; 9 bases agree with TRBD1. Germline V gives CDR1 MNHNS, CDR2 SASEGT. J was trimmed by 13 bases and V by 2 bases; bases with no gene match: 18. The CDR3 length is 17 residues.

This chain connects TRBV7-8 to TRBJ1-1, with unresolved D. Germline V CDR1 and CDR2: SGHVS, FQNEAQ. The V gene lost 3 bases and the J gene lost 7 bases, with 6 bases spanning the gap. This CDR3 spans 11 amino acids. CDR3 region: CASSFPGEAFF. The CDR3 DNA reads TGTGCCAGCAGCTTTCCCGGTGAAGCTTTCTTT.

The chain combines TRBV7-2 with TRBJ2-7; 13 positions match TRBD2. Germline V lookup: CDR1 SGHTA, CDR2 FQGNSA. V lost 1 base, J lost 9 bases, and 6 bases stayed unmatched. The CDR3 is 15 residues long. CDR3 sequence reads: CASSLGGLAGSSQYF. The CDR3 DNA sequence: TGTGCCAGCAGCTTAGGGGGACTAGCGGGGTCGTCGCAGTACTTC.

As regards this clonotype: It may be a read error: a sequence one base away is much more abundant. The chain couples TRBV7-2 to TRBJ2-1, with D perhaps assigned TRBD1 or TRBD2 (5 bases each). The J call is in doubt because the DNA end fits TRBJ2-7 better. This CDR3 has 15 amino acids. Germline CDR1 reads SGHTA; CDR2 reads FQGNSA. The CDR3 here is CASRLGRTTYNEQYF. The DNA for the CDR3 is TGTGCCAGCAGACTGGGACGGACCACCTACAATGAGCAGTACTTC.

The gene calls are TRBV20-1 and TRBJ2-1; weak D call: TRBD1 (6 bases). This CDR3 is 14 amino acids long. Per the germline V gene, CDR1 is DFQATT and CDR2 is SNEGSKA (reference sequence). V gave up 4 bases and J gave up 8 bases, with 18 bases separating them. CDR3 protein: CSAIRDKVFYEQFF. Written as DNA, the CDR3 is TGCAGTGCTATACGGGACAAGGTGTTCTATGAGCAGTTCTTC.

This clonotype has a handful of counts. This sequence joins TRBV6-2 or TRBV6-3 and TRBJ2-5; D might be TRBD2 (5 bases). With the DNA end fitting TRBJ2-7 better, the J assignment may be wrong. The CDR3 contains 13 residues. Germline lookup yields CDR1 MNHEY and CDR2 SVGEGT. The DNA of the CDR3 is TGTGCCAGCAGTCACCGGGATAACTACGAGCAGTACTTC. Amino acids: CASSHRDNYEQYF.

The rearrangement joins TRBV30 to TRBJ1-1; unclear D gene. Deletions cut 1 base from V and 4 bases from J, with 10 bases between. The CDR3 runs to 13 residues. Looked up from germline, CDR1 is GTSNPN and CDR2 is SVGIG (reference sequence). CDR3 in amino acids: CAWSDLRSTEAFF. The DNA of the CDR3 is TGTGCCTGGAGTGACCTCAGGAGCACTGAAGCTTTCTTT.